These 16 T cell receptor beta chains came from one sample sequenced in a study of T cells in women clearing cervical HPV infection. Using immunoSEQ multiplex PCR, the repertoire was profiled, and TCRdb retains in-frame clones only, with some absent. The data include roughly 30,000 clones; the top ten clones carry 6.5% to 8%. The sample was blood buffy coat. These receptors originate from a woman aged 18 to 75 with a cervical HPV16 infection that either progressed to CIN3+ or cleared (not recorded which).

The CDR3 DNA, read in part, is TGTGCCAGCAGTGAAATCCAGGGGATCACTCAGCCC. Its protein product is CASSEIQGITQP. The entire CDR3 protein is CASSEIQGITQPQHF. The V gene is TRBV6-1, the J gene TRBJ1-5, with a possible D match to TRBD1 (6 bases). The read comes to an end 3 residues before the CDR3 does, leaving the germline J gene to fill in the end. The CDR3 extends over 15 amino acids. Germline assignment: CDR1 MNHNS and CDR2 SASEGT. Trimming shortened V by 2 bases and J by 6 bases, and 14 bases separated the two germline ends.

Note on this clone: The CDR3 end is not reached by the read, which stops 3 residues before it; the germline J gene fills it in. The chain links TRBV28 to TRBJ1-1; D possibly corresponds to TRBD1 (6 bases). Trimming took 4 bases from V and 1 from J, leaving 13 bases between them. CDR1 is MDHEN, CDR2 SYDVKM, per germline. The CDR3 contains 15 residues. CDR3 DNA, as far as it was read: TGTGCCAGCAGTTCCCAGGGGCCTCAGAACACTGAA. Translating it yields CASSSQGPQNTE. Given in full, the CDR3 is CASSSQGPQNTEAFF.

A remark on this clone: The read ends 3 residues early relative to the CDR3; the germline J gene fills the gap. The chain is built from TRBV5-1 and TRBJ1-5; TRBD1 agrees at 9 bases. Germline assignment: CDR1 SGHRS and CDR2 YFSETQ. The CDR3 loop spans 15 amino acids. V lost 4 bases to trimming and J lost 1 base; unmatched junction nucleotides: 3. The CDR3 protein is CASSPDRGSNQPQHF. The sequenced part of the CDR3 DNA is TGCGCCAGCAGCCCGGACAGGGGAAGCAATCAGCCC.

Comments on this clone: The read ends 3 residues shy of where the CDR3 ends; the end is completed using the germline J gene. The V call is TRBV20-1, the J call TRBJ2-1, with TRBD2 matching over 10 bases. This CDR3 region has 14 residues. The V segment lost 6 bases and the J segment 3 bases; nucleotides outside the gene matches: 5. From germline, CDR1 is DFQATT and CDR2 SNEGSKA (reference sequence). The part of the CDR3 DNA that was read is TGCAGTGCCCCCCCTAGCGGGGGCTACAATGAG. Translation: CSAPPSGGYNE. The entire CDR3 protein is CSAPPSGGYNEQFF.

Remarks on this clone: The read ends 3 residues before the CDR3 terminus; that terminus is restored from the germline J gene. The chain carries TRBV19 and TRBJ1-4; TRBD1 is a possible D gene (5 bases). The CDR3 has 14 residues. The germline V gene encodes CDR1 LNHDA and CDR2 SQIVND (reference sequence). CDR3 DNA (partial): TGTGCCAGTAGTATTCCGGGGGTGGATTCACCA. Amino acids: CASSIPGVDSP. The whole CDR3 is CASSIPGVDSPLFF.

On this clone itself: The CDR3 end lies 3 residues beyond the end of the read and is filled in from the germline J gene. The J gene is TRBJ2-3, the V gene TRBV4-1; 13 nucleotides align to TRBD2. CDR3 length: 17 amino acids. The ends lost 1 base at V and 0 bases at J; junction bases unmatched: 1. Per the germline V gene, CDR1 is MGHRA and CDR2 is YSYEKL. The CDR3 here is CASSQGGLAGSTDTQYF. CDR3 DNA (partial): TGCGCCAGCAGCCAAGGGGGACTAGCGGGGAGCACAGATACG.

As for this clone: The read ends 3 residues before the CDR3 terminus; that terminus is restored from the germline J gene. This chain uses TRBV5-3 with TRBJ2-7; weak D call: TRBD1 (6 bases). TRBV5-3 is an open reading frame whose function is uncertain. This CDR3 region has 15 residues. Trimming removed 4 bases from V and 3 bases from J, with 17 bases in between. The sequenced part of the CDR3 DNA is TGTGCCAGAAGCCAAACCGGGACAAACGACTACGAG. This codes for CARSQTGTNDYE. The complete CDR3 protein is CARSQTGTNDYEQYF.

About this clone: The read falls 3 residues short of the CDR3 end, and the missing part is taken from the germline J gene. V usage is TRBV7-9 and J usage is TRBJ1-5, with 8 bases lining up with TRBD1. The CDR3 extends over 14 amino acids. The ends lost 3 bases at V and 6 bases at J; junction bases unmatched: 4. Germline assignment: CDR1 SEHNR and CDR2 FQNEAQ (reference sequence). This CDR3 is CASSFGQGGQPQHF. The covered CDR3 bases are TGTGCCAGCAGCTTCGGACAGGGCGGTCAGCCC.

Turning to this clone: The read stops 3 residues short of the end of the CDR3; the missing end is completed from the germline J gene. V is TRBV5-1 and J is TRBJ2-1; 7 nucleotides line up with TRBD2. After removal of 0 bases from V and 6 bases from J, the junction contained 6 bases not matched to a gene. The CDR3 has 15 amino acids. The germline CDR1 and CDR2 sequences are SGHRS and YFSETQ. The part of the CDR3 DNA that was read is TGCGCCAGCAGCTTGGGGTTTGGGGGGGGCAATGAG. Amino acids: CASSLGFGGGNE. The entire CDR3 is CASSLGFGGGNEQFF.

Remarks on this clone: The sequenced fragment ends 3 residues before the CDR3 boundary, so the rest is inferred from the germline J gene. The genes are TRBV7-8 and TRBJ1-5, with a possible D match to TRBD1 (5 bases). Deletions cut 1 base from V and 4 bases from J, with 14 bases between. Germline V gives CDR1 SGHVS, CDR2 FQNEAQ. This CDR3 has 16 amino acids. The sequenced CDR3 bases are TGTGCCAGCAGCTTAGAAAGGGGAAGGTGGAATCAGCCC. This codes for CASSLERGRWNQP. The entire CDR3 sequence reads CASSLERGRWNQPQHF.

CDR3 amino acids: CSARDFQQENQPQHF. Partial CDR3 DNA: TGCAGTGCTAGAGATTTTCAACAGGAAAATCAGCCC. The rearrangement uses TRBV20-1 and TRBJ1-5; maybe TRBD1 (5 bases). The observed sequence ends 3 residues before the CDR3 terminus, with the missing tail filled in from the germline J gene. Germline lookup yields CDR1 DFQATT and CDR2 SNEGSKA (reference sequence). V lost 0 bases to trimming and J lost 4 bases, with 13 bases between them. This CDR3 has 15 amino acids.

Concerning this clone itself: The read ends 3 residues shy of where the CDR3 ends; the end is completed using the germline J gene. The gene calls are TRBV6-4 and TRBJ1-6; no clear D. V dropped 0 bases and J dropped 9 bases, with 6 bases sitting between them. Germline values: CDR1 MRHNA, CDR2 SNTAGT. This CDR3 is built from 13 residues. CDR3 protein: CASSDSFRSPLHF. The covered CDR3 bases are TGTGCCAGCAGTGACTCTTTTCGTTCACCC.

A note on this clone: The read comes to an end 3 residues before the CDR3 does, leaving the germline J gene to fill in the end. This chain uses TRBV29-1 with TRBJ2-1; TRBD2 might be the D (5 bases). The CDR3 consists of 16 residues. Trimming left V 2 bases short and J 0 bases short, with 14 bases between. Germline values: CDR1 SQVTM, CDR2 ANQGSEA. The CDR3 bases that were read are TGCAGCGTTGAATGGGTTTCGGGGAGCTCCTACAATGAG. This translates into CSVEWVSGSSYNE. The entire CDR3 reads CSVEWVSGSSYNEQFF.

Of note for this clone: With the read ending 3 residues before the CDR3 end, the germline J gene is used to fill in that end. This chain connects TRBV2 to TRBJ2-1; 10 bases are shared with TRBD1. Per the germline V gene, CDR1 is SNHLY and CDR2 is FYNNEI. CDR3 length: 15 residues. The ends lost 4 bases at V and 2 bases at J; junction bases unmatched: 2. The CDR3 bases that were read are TGTGCCAGCAGTGGAGGGACAGGGGCCTACAATGAG. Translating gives CASSGGTGAYNE. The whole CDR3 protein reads CASSGGTGAYNEQFF.

The chain's CDR3 is CATTHQDRGLQDYHGYTF. The CDR3 bases that were read are TGTGCCACCACACACCAGGACAGGGGGTTACAAGATTACCATGGC. This sequence joins TRBV19 and TRBJ1-2, with 10 positions matching TRBD1. The read halts 3 residues ahead of the CDR3 end, with the missing end drawn from the germline J gene. This CDR3 has 18 amino acids. J was trimmed by 6 bases and V by 10 bases; bases with no gene match: 23. Germline V gene data show CDR1 as LNHDA and CDR2 as SQIVND (reference sequence).

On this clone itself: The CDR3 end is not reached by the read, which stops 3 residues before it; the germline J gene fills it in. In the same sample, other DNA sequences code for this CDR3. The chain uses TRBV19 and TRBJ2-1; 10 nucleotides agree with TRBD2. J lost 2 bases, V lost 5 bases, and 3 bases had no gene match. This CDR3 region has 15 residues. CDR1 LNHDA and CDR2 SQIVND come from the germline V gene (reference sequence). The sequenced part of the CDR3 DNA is TGTGCCAGTAGTCGAGCGGGAGGGCCCTACAATGAG. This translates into CASSRAGGPYNE. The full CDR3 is CASSRAGGPYNEQFF.